The rows below give T cell receptor beta chains drawn from one sample of a study of Tregs in tolerant kidney transplant recipients. The data were produced by immunoSEQ multiplex PCR, yet TCRdb's version contains in-frame clones alone and is incomplete. The sample includes 240,000 or so clones, more than 65% of them seen just once. The material sequenced was CD4+ T cells from blood. The receptors were gathered from a human donor in good health. Each CDR3 is given with its conserved first and last residue. D genes are given only for firm matches. Size is stated for part of the rows, as once, few or many counts, or as a class when the clone is expanded.

CDR3 length: 13
J gene: TRBJ2-7
D gene: TRBD1
V gene: TRBV2
clone size: .
CDR3 protein: CASNIQGAHEQYF
CDR3 DNA: TGTGCCAGCAACATACAGGGGGCACACGAGCAGTACTTC

CDR3 length: 14
J gene: TRBJ1-1
D gene: .
V gene: TRBV27
clone size: .
CDR3 protein: CASMVQGWNTEAFF
CDR3 DNA: TGTGCCAGCATGGTGCAGGGATGGAACACTGAAGCTTTCTTT

CDR3 length: 14
J gene: TRBJ2-7
D gene: .
V gene: TRBV29-1
clone size: .
CDR3 protein: CSVALGPSSYEQYF
CDR3 DNA: TGCAGCGTTGCTCTGGGACCTAGCTCCTACGAGCAGTACTTC

CDR3 length: 15
J gene: TRBJ2-1
D gene: TRBD1
V gene: TRBV29-1
clone size: .
CDR3 protein: CSVLRPGQGHNEQFF
CDR3 DNA: TGCAGCGTTCTAAGGCCGGGACAGGGGCACAATGAGCAGTTCTTC

CDR3 length: 17
J gene: TRBJ2-6
D gene: .
V gene: TRBV18
clone size: .
CDR3 protein: CASSPIGGNSGANVLTF
CDR3 DNA: TGTGCCAGCTCACCGATTGGAGGCAACTCTGGGGCCAACGTCCTGACTTTC

CDR3 length: 13
J gene: TRBJ2-7
D gene: .
V gene: TRBV5-4
clone size: few
CDR3 protein: CASSPGLQFEQYF
CDR3 DNA: TGTGCCAGCAGCCCGGGACTGCAGTTCGAGCAGTACTTC

CDR3 length: 13
J gene: TRBJ2-1
D gene: .
V gene: TRBV5-1
clone size: .
CDR3 protein: CASSFEGHNEQFF
CDR3 DNA: TGCGCCAGCAGCTTCGAAGGACACAATGAGCAGTTCTTC

CDR3 length: 15
J gene: TRBJ2-7
D gene: .
V gene: TRBV2
clone size: .
CDR3 protein: CASSENLSGEYEQYF
CDR3 DNA: TGTGCCAGCAGTGAAAACCTCAGCGGAGAGTACGAGCAGTACTTC

CDR3 length: 16
J gene: TRBJ1-5
D gene: .
V gene: TRBV19
clone size: .
CDR3 protein: CASSIVAAYRDQPQHF
CDR3 DNA: TGTGCCAGTAGTATCGTCGCGGCATACCGGGATCAGCCCCAGCATTTT

CDR3 length: 19
J gene: TRBJ1-2
D gene: .
V gene: TRBV7-9
clone size: .
CDR3 protein: CASGSKLRSTLFSEGGYTF
CDR3 DNA: TGTGCCAGCGGATCGAAATTAAGATCCACTCTTTTCTCCGAGGGTGGCTACACCTTC

CDR3 length: 14
J gene: TRBJ1-1
D gene: TRBD1
V gene: TRBV19
clone size: .
CDR3 protein: CASKTGTGGTEAFF
CDR3 DNA: TGTGCCAGTAAAACCGGGACAGGGGGCACTGAAGCTTTCTTT

CDR3 length: 13
J gene: TRBJ1-2
D gene: .
V gene: TRBV11-2
clone size: few
CDR3 protein: CASALNAHYGYTF
CDR3 DNA: TGTGCCAGCGCCTTAAACGCTCACTATGGCTACACCTTC

CDR3 length: 18
J gene: TRBJ2-3
D gene: TRBD2
V gene: TRBV7-2
clone size: .
CDR3 protein: CASSLDMGLPLSTDTQYF
CDR3 DNA: TGTGCCAGCAGCTTAGATATGGGACTACCCCTTAGCACAGATACGCAGTATTTT

CDR3 length: 17
J gene: TRBJ2-7
D gene: TRBD2
V gene: TRBV10-2
clone size: .
CDR3 protein: CASSDGGSVRMTYEQYF
CDR3 DNA: TGCGCCAGCAGTGACGGCGGGAGTGTGAGGATGACCTACGAGCAGTACTTC

CDR3 length: 13
J gene: TRBJ1-2
D gene: TRBD1
V gene: TRBV2
clone size: few
CDR3 protein: CASTQGAGYGYTF
CDR3 DNA: TGTGCCAGCACACAGGGGGCGGGCTATGGCTACACCTTC

CDR3 length: 13
J gene: TRBJ1-3
D gene: .
V gene: TRBV6-1
clone size: .
CDR3 protein: CASSETGGNTIYF
CDR3 DNA: TGTGCCAGCAGTGAGACAGGTGGAAACACCATATATTTT

CDR3 length: 13
J gene: TRBJ1-6
D gene: .
V gene: TRBV5-1
clone size: .
CDR3 protein: CASSFVGVSPLHF
CDR3 DNA: TGCGCCAGCAGTTTCGTGGGGGTCTCACCCCTCCACTTT

CDR3 length: 15
J gene: TRBJ1-1
D gene: .
V gene: TRBV4-1
clone size: few
CDR3 protein: CASSQVRPQNTEAFF
CDR3 DNA: TGCGCCAGCAGCCAAGTCAGACCTCAGAACACTGAAGCTTTCTTT

CDR3 length: 16
J gene: TRBJ1-1
D gene: .
V gene: TRBV11-2
clone size: .
CDR3 protein: CASSLKTFRLGTEAFF
CDR3 DNA: TGTGCCAGCAGCTTAAAAACCTTCAGGTTGGGCACTGAAGCTTTCTTT

CDR3 length: 15
J gene: TRBJ1-2
D gene: .
V gene: TRBV6-5
clone size: .
CDR3 protein: CASSYSGDTHYGYTF
CDR3 DNA: TGTGCCAGCAGTTACTCTGGGGACACACACTATGGCTACACCTTC

CDR3 length: 14
J gene: TRBJ1-1
D gene: .
V gene: TRBV18
clone size: few
CDR3 protein: CASSPAGSATEAFF
CDR3 DNA: TGTGCCAGCTCACCAGCAGGCTCGGCGACTGAAGCTTTCTTT

CDR3 length: 17
J gene: TRBJ2-3
D gene: TRBD2
V gene: TRBV4-2
clone size: .
CDR3 protein: CASSQDQLAGGPDTQYF
CDR3 DNA: TGTGCCAGCAGCCAAGATCAGCTAGCGGGGGGTCCAGATACGCAGTATTTT

CDR3 length: 13
J gene: TRBJ2-1
D gene: TRBD2
V gene: TRBV6-6
clone size: .
CDR3 protein: CASVGEGYNEQFF
CDR3 DNA: TGTGCCAGCGTGGGGGAGGGCTACAATGAGCAGTTCTTC

CDR3 length: 14
J gene: TRBJ1-1
D gene: .
V gene: TRBV7-2
clone size: .
CDR3 protein: CASSLRSMNTEAFF
CDR3 DNA: TGTGCCAGCAGCTTAAGGAGTATGAACACTGAAGCTTTCTTT

CDR3 length: 13
J gene: TRBJ2-1
D gene: .
V gene: TRBV10-2
clone size: .
CDR3 protein: CASLWGLANEQFF
CDR3 DNA: TGCGCCAGTCTTTGGGGACTCGCCAATGAGCAGTTCTTC

CDR3 length: 14
J gene: TRBJ2-1
D gene: .
V gene: TRBV5-1
clone size: .
CDR3 protein: CASSFSGPYDEQFF
CDR3 DNA: TGCGCCAGCAGCTTCAGCGGTCCCTACGATGAGCAGTTCTTC

CDR3 length: 16
J gene: TRBJ2-1
D gene: .
V gene: TRBV5-1
clone size: .
CDR3 protein: CASSSLSGGLYNEQFF
CDR3 DNA: TGCGCCAGCAGCTCACTTTCTGGGGGGCTATACAATGAGCAGTTCTTC

CDR3 length: 16
J gene: TRBJ2-1
D gene: TRBD2
V gene: TRBV5-4
clone size: .
CDR3 protein: CASSSPGRDLKGEQFF
CDR3 DNA: TGTGCCAGCAGTTCTCCCGGGAGGGACCTTAAGGGGGAGCAGTTCTTC

CDR3 length: 13
J gene: TRBJ1-2
D gene: .
V gene: TRBV7-9
clone size: .
CDR3 protein: CASSMTASYGYTF
CDR3 DNA: TGTGCCAGCAGCATGACAGCGTCCTATGGCTACACCTTC

CDR3 length: 14
J gene: TRBJ1-6
D gene: .
V gene: TRBV9
clone size: .
CDR3 protein: CASSVGAGYSPLHF
CDR3 DNA: TGTGCCAGCAGCGTAGGGGCAGGGTATTCACCCCTCCACTTT

CDR3 length: 15
J gene: TRBJ2-7
D gene: .
V gene: TRBV7-9
clone size: .
CDR3 protein: CASSRGGWPSYEQYF
CDR3 DNA: TGTGCCAGCAGCCGGGGCGGCTGGCCTTCCTACGAGCAGTACTTC

CDR3 length: 12
J gene: TRBJ1-2
D gene: TRBD1
V gene: TRBV6-5
clone size: .
CDR3 protein: CASSGTGYGYTF
CDR3 DNA: TGTGCCAGCAGTGGGACAGGCTATGGCTACACCTTC

CDR3 length: 15
J gene: TRBJ1-4
D gene: .
V gene: TRBV5-1
clone size: .
CDR3 protein: CASSLAAITNEKLFF
CDR3 DNA: TGCGCCAGCAGCTTGGCAGCGATAACTAATGAAAAACTGTTTTTT

CDR3 length: 17
J gene: TRBJ2-5
D gene: .
V gene: TRBV7-6
clone size: .
CDR3 protein: CASSPIRRAVGSETQYF
CDR3 DNA: TGTGCCAGCAGCCCTATTAGGAGGGCGGTCGGGTCAGAGACCCAGTACTTC

CDR3 length: 15
J gene: TRBJ2-7
D gene: .
V gene: TRBV13
clone size: .
CDR3 protein: CASSFRDLKGYEQYF
CDR3 DNA: TGTGCCAGCAGCTTCAGGGACCTCAAGGGCTACGAGCAGTACTTC

CDR3 length: 18
J gene: TRBJ2-1
D gene: TRBD2
V gene: TRBV10-2
clone size: once
CDR3 protein: CASSAPSLTSGRGNEQFF
CDR3 DNA: TGCGCCAGCAGTGCCCCCTCTCTCACTAGCGGGAGAGGCAATGAGCAGTTCTTC

CDR3 length: 14
J gene: TRBJ2-5
D gene: .
V gene: TRBV9
clone size: .
CDR3 protein: CASTPGYGKETQYF
CDR3 DNA: TGTGCCAGCACCCCAGGGTATGGAAAAGAGACCCAGTACTTC

CDR3 length: 16
J gene: TRBJ2-2
D gene: .
V gene: TRBV11-3
clone size: few
CDR3 protein: CASSPSTMVNTGELFF
CDR3 DNA: TGTGCCAGCAGCCCCTCCACGATGGTGAACACCGGGGAGCTGTTTTTT

CDR3 length: 14
J gene: TRBJ1-2
D gene: .
V gene: TRBV6-1
clone size: .
CDR3 protein: CASSGRRVVDGYTF
CDR3 DNA: TGTGCCAGCAGTGGCCGACGGGTGGTGGATGGCTACACCTTC

CDR3 length: 15
J gene: TRBJ1-1
D gene: .
V gene: TRBV2
clone size: .
CDR3 protein: CASSRQAQFNTEAFF
CDR3 DNA: TGTGCCAGCAGTCGCCAGGCACAGTTTAACACTGAAGCTTTCTTT

CDR3 length: 16
J gene: TRBJ1-3
D gene: .
V gene: TRBV12-5
clone size: once
CDR3 protein: CASGFRAQGSGNTIYF
CDR3 DNA: TGTGCTAGTGGTTTCCGGGCTCAGGGCTCTGGAAACACCATATATTTT

CDR3 length: 17
J gene: TRBJ2-1
D gene: TRBD1
V gene: TRBV25-1
clone size: few
CDR3 protein: CASSATQLRGRRNEQFF
CDR3 DNA: TGTGCCAGCAGTGCTACTCAACTTAGGGGGCGAAGGAATGAGCAGTTCTTC

CDR3 length: 15
J gene: TRBJ1-2
D gene: .
V gene: TRBV6-1
clone size: .
CDR3 protein: CASSEAGRGGYGYTF
CDR3 DNA: TGTGCCAGCAGTGAAGCAGGCAGGGGAGGATATGGCTACACCTTC

CDR3 length: 15
J gene: TRBJ2-2
D gene: TRBD1
V gene: TRBV5-4
clone size: .
CDR3 protein: CASSVRQGGTGELFF
CDR3 DNA: TGTGCCAGCAGCGTCCGACAGGGTGGAACCGGGGAGCTGTTTTTT

CDR3 length: 15
J gene: TRBJ2-1
D gene: .
V gene: TRBV19
clone size: .
CDR3 protein: CASSRLTNPYNEQFF
CDR3 DNA: TGTGCCAGTAGCCGACTAACAAACCCTTATAATGAGCAGTTCTTC

CDR3 length: 17
J gene: TRBJ2-7
D gene: TRBD1
V gene: TRBV4-1
clone size: .
CDR3 protein: CASSPPETGIHSYEQYF
CDR3 DNA: TGCGCCAGCAGCCCCCCTGAGACAGGGATCCACTCCTACGAGCAGTACTTC

CDR3 length: 14
J gene: TRBJ2-7
D gene: .
V gene: TRBV5-1
clone size: .
CDR3 protein: CASSLEGHNYEQYF
CDR3 DNA: TGCGCCAGCAGCTTGGAGGGACACAACTACGAGCAGTACTTC

CDR3 length: 12
J gene: TRBJ1-2
D gene: .
V gene: TRBV6-6
clone size: .
CDR3 protein: CASRSGEGGYTF
CDR3 DNA: TGTGCCAGCAGGTCAGGGGAGGGTGGCTACACCTTC

CDR3 length: 17
J gene: TRBJ1-1
D gene: TRBD1
V gene: TRBV7-6
clone size: once
CDR3 protein: CASSHARQGGWNTEAFF
CDR3 DNA: TGTGCCAGCAGTCACGCCCGACAGGGAGGGTGGAACACTGAAGCTTTCTTT

CDR3 length: 16
J gene: TRBJ1-5
D gene: .
V gene: TRBV7-9
clone size: .
CDR3 protein: CASSLGSGDRNQPQHF
CDR3 DNA: TGTGCCAGCAGCTTAGGATCAGGGGATAGGAATCAGCCCCAGCATTTT

CDR3 length: 14
J gene: TRBJ1-1
D gene: TRBD1
V gene: TRBV7-9
clone size: .
CDR3 protein: CASGGQGGYTEAFF
CDR3 DNA: TGTGCCAGCGGAGGACAGGGCGGGTACACTGAAGCTTTCTTT

CDR3 length: 15
J gene: TRBJ1-2
D gene: .
V gene: TRBV4-1
clone size: .
CDR3 protein: CASSLSYRVDSGYTF
CDR3 DNA: TGCGCCAGCAGCCTAAGCTACAGGGTAGACTCTGGCTACACCTTC

CDR3 length: 14
J gene: TRBJ2-3
D gene: TRBD2
V gene: TRBV6-5
clone size: .
CDR3 protein: CASRRTSGTDTQYF
CDR3 DNA: TGTGCCAGCAGAAGGACTAGCGGCACAGATACGCAGTATTTT